This TCR beta chain is drawn from a study of CD4+ T cells in melanoma. TCRdb's copy holds only in-frame clones and misses some; the assay was immunoSEQ multiplex PCR. The sample carries roughly 52,000 clones, about 70% recorded once. The CDR3 extends over 14 amino acids. Per germline, CDR1 SQVTM and CDR2 ANQGSEA. This receptor was obtained from a human donor with melanoma. Input material: tumor tissue. The chain carries TRBV29-1 and TRBJ2-3; TRBD1 aligns across 10 bases. The CDR3 region is CSLTGTGVTDTQYF. The CDR3 DNA reads TGCAGTCTAACCGGGACAGGGGTAACAGATACGCAGTATTTT.